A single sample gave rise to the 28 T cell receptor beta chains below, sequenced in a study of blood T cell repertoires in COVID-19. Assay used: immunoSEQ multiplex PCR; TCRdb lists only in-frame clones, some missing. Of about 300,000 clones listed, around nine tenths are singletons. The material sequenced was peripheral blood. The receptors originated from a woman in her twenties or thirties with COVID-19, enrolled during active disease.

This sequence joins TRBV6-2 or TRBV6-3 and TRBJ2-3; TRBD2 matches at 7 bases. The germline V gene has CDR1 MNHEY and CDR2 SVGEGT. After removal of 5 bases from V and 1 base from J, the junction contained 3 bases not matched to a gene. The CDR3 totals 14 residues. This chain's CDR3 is CASSVLAGTDTQYF. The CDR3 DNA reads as TGTGCCAGCAGTGTTCTAGCGGGCACAGATACGCAGTATTTT.

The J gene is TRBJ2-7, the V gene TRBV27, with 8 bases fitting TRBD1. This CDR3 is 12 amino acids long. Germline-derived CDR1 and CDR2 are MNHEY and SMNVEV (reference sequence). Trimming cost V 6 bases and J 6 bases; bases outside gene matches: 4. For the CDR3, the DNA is TGTGCCAGCAGGGACAGGGTCGGCGAGCAGTACTTC. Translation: CASRDRVGEQYF.

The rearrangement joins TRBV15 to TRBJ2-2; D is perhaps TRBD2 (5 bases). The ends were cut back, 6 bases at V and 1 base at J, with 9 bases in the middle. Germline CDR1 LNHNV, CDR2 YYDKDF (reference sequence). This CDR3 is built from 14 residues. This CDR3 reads CATRRAVNTGELFF. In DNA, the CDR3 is TGTGCCACCAGGAGGGCTGTGAACACCGGGGAGCTGTTTTTT.

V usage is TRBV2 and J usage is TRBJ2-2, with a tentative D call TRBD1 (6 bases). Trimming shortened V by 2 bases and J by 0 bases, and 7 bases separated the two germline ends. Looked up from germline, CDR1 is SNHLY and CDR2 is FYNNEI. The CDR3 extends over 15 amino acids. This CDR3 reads CASSEQGPNTGELFF. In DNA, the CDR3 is TGTGCCAGCAGTGAACAGGGGCCGAACACCGGGGAGCTGTTTTTT. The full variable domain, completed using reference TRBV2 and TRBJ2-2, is EPEVTQTPSHQVTQMGQEVILRCVPISNHLYFYWYRQILGQKVEFLVSFYNNEISEKSEIFDDQFSVERPDGSNFTLKIRSTKLEDSAMYFCASSEQGPNTGELFFGEGSRLTVL.

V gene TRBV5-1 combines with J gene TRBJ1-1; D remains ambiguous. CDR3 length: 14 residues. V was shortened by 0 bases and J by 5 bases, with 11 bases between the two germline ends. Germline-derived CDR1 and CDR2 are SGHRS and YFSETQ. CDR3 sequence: CASSLGTPLTEAFF. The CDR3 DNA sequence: TGCGCCAGCAGCTTGGGTACACCGCTGACTGAAGCTTTCTTT.

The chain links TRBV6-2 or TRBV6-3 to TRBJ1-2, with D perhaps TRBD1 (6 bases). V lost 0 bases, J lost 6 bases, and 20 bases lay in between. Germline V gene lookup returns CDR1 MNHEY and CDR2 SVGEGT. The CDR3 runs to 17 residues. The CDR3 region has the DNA TGTGCCAGCAGTTACTCCCGTGGACAGAGGGTCGTACATGGCTACACCTTC. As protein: CASSYSRGQRVVHGYTF.

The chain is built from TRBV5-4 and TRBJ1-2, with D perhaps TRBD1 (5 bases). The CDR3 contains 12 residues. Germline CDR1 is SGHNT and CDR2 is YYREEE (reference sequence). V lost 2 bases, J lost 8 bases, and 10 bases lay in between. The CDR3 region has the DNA TGTGCCAGCAGCTTCGAAGGGGCCGGCTACACCTTC. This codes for CASSFEGAGYTF.

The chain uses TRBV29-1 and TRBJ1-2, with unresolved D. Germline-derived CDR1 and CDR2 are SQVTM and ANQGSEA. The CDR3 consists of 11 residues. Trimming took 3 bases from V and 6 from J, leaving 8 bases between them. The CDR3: CSVDTGNGYTF. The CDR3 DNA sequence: TGCAGCGTTGATACGGGGAATGGCTACACCTTC.

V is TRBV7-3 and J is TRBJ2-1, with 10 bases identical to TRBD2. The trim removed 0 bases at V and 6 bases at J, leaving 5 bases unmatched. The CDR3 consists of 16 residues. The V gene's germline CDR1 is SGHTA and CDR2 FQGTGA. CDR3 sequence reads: CASSLTASGGPNEQFF. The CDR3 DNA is TGTGCCAGCAGCTTAACGGCTAGCGGGGGCCCCAATGAGCAGTTCTTC.

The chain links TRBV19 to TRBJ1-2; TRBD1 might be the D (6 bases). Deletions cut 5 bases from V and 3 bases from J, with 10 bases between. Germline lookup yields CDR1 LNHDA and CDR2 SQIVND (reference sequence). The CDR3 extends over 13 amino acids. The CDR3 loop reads CASSETGYYGYTF. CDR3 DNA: TGTGCCAGTAGTGAGACAGGTTACTATGGCTACACCTTC.

This chain's CDR3 is CASSEPRLAGGPDTQYF. CDR3 bases: TGTGCCAGCAGTGAACCCCGACTAGCGGGGGGGCCAGATACGCAGTATTTT. The chain has TRBV2 and TRBJ2-3, with TRBD2 matching over 14 bases. J lost 4 bases, V lost 2 bases, and 5 bases had no gene match. The germline V gene encodes CDR1 SNHLY and CDR2 FYNNEI. This CDR3 spans 17 amino acids.

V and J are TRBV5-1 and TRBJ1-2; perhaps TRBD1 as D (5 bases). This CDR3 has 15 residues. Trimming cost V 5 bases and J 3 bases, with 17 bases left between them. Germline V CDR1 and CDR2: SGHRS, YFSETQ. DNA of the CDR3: TGCGCCAGCAGAGATCAGGGTCTCCCCTACTATGGCTACACCTTC. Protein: CASRDQGLPYYGYTF.

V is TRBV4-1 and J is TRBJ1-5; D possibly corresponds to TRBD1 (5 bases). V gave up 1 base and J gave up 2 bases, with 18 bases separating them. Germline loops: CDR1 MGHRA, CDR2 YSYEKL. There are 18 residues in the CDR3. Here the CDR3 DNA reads TGCGCCAGCAGCCAAGCGGTCCTACCTGGCAGGGGCAATCAGCCCCAGCATTTT. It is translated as CASSQAVLPGRGNQPQHF.

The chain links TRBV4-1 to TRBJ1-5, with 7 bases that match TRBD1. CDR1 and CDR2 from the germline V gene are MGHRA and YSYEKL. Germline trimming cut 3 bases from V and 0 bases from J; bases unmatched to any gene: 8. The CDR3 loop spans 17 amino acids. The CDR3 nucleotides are TGCGCCAGCAGCCATGGCAGGGGGTGGGATAGCAATCAGCCCCAGCATTTT. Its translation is CASSHGRGWDSNQPQHF.

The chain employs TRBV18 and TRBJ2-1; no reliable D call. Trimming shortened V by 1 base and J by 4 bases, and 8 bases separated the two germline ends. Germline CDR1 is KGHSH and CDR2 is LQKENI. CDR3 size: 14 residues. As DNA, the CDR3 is TGTGCCAGCTCACCACGAGCCAGGTACAATGAGCAGTTCTTC. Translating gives CASSPRARYNEQFF.

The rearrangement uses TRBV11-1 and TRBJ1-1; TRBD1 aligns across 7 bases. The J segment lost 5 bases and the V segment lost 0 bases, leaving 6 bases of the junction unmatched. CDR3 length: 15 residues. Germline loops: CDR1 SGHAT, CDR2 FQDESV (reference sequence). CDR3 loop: CASSLAGRGYTEAFF. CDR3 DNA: TGTGCCAGCAGCTTAGCGGGCAGGGGGTATACTGAAGCTTTCTTT.

Here the CDR3 reads CATSRTRDSFNQPQHF. In DNA, the CDR3 is TGTGCCACCAGCAGAACCAGGGATTCCTTCAATCAGCCCCAGCATTTT. The gene calls are TRBV15 and TRBJ1-5; possibly TRBD1 for D (5 bases). This CDR3 spans 16 amino acids. From germline, CDR1 is LNHNV and CDR2 YYDKDF (reference sequence). The germline V and J ends were trimmed by 2 bases and 3 bases, with 14 bases remaining between them. The entire variable domain, with the rest obtained from reference TRBV15 and TRBJ1-5, is as follows: DAMVIQNPRYQVTQFGKPVTLSCSQTLNHNVMYWYQQKSSQAPKLLFHYYDKDFNNEADTPDNFQSRRPNTSFCFLDIRSPGLGDTAMYLCATSRTRDSFNQPQHFGDGTRLSIL.

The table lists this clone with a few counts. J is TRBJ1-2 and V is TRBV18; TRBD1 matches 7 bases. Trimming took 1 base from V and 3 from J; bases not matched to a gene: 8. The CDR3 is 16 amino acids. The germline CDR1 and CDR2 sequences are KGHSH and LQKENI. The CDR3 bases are TGTGCCAGCTCACCACTTCAGGGGGGTATGGACTATGGCTACACCTTC. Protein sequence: CASSPLQGGMDYGYTF.

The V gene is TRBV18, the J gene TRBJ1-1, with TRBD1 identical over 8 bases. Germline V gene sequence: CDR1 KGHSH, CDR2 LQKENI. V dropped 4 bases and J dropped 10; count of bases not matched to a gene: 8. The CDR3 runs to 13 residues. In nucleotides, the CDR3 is TGTGCCAGCTCACTCGGACAGGGTGAAACAGCTTTCTTT. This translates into CASSLGQGETAFF. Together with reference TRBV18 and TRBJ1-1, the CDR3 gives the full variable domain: NAGVMQNPRHLVRRRGQEARLRCSPMKGHSHVYWYRQLPEEGLKFMVYLQKENIIDESGMPKERFSAEFPKEGPSILRIQQVVRGDSAAYFCASSLGQGETAFFGQGTRLTVV.

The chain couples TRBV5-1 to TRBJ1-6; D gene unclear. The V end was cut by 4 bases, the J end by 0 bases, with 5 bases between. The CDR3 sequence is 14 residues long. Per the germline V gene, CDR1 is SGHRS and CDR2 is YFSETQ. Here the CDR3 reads CASSRSSYNSPLHF. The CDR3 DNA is TGCGCCAGCAGCCGGAGCTCCTATAATTCACCCCTCCACTTT.

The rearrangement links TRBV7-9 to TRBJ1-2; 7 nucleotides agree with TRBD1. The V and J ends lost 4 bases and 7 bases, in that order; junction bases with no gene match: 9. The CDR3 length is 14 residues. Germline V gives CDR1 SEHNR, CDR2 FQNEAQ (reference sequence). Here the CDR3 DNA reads TGTGCCAGCAGCTCCGGATACAGGGGAGTTGGCTACACCTTC. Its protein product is CASSSGYRGVGYTF.

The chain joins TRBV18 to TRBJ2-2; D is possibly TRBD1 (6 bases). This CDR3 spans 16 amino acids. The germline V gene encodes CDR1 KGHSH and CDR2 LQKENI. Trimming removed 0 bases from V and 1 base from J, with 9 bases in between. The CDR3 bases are TGTGCCAGCTCACCACCGGACAGTAAGAACACCGGGGAGCTGTTTTTT. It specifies CASSPPDSKNTGELFF.

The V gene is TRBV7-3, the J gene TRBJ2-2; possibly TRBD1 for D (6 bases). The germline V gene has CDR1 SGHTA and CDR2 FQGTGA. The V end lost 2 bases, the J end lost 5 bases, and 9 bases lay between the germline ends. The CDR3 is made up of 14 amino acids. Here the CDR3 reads CASSLEQGTGELFF. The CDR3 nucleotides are TGTGCCAGCAGCTTAGAACAGGGAACCGGGGAGCTGTTTTTT.

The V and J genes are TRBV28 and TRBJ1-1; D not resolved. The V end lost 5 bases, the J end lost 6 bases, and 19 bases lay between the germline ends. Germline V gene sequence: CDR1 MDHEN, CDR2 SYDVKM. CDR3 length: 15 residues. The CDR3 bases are TGTGCCAGCAGTCCCTCGGGTGGAGGGTGGGCTGAAGCTTTCTTT. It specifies CASSPSGGGWAEAFF.

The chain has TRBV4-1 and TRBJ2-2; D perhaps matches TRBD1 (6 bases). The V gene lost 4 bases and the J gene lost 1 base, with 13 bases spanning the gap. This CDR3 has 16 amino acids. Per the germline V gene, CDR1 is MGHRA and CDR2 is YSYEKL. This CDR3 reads CASSPIRTVNTGELFF. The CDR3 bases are TGCGCCAGCAGCCCGATCAGGACAGTGAACACCGGGGAGCTGTTTTTT.

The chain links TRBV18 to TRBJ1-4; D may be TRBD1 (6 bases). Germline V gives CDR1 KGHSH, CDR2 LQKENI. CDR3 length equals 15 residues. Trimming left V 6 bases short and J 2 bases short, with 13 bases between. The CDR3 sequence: CASSPATGTNEKLFF. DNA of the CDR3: TGTGCCAGCTCCCCCGCCACAGGGACTAATGAAAAACTGTTTTTT.

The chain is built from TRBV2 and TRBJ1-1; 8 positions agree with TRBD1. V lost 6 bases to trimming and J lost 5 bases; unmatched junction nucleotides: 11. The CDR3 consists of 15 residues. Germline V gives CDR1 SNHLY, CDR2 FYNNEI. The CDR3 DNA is TGTGCCAGCAGAATAGGGACCAGGGGGCGTACTGAAGCTTTCTTT. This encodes CASRIGTRGRTEAFF.

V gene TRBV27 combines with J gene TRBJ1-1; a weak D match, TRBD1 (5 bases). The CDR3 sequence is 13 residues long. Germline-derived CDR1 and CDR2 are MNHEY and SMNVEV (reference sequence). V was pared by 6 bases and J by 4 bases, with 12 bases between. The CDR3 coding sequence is TGTGCCAGCAGACAAACCGACAGCACTGAAGCTTTCTTT. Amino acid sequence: CASRQTDSTEAFF.